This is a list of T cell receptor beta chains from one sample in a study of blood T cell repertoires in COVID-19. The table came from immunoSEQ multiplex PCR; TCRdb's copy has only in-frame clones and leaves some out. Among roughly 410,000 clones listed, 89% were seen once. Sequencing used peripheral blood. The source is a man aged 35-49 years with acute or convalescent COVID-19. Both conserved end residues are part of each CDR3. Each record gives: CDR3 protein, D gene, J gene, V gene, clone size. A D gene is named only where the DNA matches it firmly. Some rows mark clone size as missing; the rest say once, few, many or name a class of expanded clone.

CDR3aa: CASSIGGTGGNQPQHF
d_gene: TRBD1
j_gene: TRBJ1-5
v_gene: TRBV19
abundance: once

CDR3aa: CASTPYLLGQPQHF
d_gene: -
j_gene: TRBJ1-5
v_gene: TRBV28
abundance: -

CDR3aa: CSATGTINEQYF
d_gene: -
j_gene: TRBJ2-7
v_gene: TRBV29-1
abundance: -

CDR3aa: CASSTTGPNTEAFF
d_gene: -
j_gene: TRBJ1-1
v_gene: TRBV6-2/TRBV6-3
abundance: -

CDR3aa: CASSIGGFNYGYTF
d_gene: -
j_gene: TRBJ1-2
v_gene: TRBV19
abundance: -

CDR3aa: CASSYSGRNEKLFF
d_gene: -
j_gene: TRBJ1-4
v_gene: TRBV6-5
abundance: -

CDR3aa: CASSESKTEPETQYF
d_gene: -
j_gene: TRBJ2-5
v_gene: TRBV10-1
abundance: once

CDR3aa: CSASIGNQPQHF
d_gene: -
j_gene: TRBJ1-5
v_gene: TRBV20-1
abundance: -

CDR3aa: CASRTGVLGELFF
d_gene: TRBD1
j_gene: TRBJ2-2
v_gene: TRBV28
abundance: once

CDR3aa: CASSVEGGDRVVF
d_gene: TRBD1
j_gene: TRBJ2-1
v_gene: TRBV9
abundance: -

CDR3aa: CASSLGLAGGQVIGQFF
d_gene: TRBD2
j_gene: TRBJ2-1
v_gene: TRBV28
abundance: -

CDR3aa: CAWSWASGSQLKETQYF
d_gene: TRBD2
j_gene: TRBJ2-5
v_gene: TRBV30
abundance: -

CDR3aa: CASRQDRDIYNEQFF
d_gene: -
j_gene: TRBJ2-1
v_gene: TRBV6-5
abundance: -

CDR3aa: CASSYLAGDSDTQYF
d_gene: TRBD2
j_gene: TRBJ2-3
v_gene: TRBV7-6
abundance: -

CDR3aa: CASSSVRGGGYTF
d_gene: -
j_gene: TRBJ1-2
v_gene: TRBV7-2
abundance: -

CDR3aa: CASSYSGAQLDTQYF
d_gene: -
j_gene: TRBJ2-3
v_gene: TRBV27
abundance: -

CDR3aa: CASSQNNNQPQHF
d_gene: -
j_gene: TRBJ1-5
v_gene: TRBV6-6
abundance: few

CDR3aa: CATSRDGGQETQYF
d_gene: -
j_gene: TRBJ2-5
v_gene: TRBV15
abundance: -

CDR3aa: CASSLGAKTEQFF
d_gene: -
j_gene: TRBJ2-1
v_gene: TRBV28
abundance: -

CDR3aa: CASSLGRGNQPQHF
d_gene: -
j_gene: TRBJ1-5
v_gene: TRBV27
abundance: -

CDR3aa: CAWTRDGTANTEAFF
d_gene: TRBD1
j_gene: TRBJ1-1
v_gene: TRBV30
abundance: few

CDR3aa: CASSPPTGLNTEAFF
d_gene: -
j_gene: TRBJ1-1
v_gene: TRBV28
abundance: -

CDR3aa: CASSHFVREQFF
d_gene: -
j_gene: TRBJ2-1
v_gene: TRBV14
abundance: few

CDR3aa: CASSSLDLLFSYNEQFF
d_gene: -
j_gene: TRBJ2-1
v_gene: TRBV27
abundance: -

CDR3aa: CASSPGLPAGGYTF
d_gene: -
j_gene: TRBJ1-2
v_gene: TRBV18
abundance: -

CDR3aa: CSARGGQGGSNQPQHF
d_gene: TRBD1
j_gene: TRBJ1-5
v_gene: TRBV29-1
abundance: -

CDR3aa: CASSQPTSGTYEQYF
d_gene: TRBD2
j_gene: TRBJ2-7
v_gene: TRBV4-1
abundance: -

CDR3aa: CAWRDVGTGTRDTQYF
d_gene: TRBD1
j_gene: TRBJ2-3
v_gene: TRBV30
abundance: -

CDR3aa: CASSMLTGISQPQHF
d_gene: -
j_gene: TRBJ1-5
v_gene: TRBV19
abundance: -

CDR3aa: CASSPDIQGFEAFF
d_gene: TRBD1
j_gene: TRBJ1-1
v_gene: TRBV18
abundance: -

CDR3aa: CASSNLGPGGYTF
d_gene: -
j_gene: TRBJ1-2
v_gene: TRBV9
abundance: -

CDR3aa: CASSYATSGGAGYEQFF
d_gene: TRBD2
j_gene: TRBJ2-1
v_gene: TRBV6-2/TRBV6-3
abundance: -

CDR3aa: CASRQASGTREFF
d_gene: TRBD2
j_gene: TRBJ2-1
v_gene: TRBV13
abundance: -

CDR3aa: CASIPRRGRDTQYF
d_gene: -
j_gene: TRBJ2-3
v_gene: TRBV10-1
abundance: -

CDR3aa: CASSPQAPNYGYTF
d_gene: -
j_gene: TRBJ1-2
v_gene: TRBV18
abundance: -

CDR3aa: CASSVSPGDYEQYF
d_gene: -
j_gene: TRBJ2-7
v_gene: TRBV9
abundance: -

CDR3aa: CASSQGPGELFF
d_gene: -
j_gene: TRBJ2-2
v_gene: TRBV5-6
abundance: -

CDR3aa: CASSQINYEQYF
d_gene: -
j_gene: TRBJ2-7
v_gene: TRBV6-5
abundance: -

CDR3aa: CASSQTPGTEQFF
d_gene: -
j_gene: TRBJ2-1
v_gene: TRBV5-6
abundance: once

CDR3aa: CASRTQGGSNQPQHF
d_gene: TRBD1
j_gene: TRBJ1-5
v_gene: TRBV19
abundance: -

CDR3aa: CASSTRDRVVPATNEKLFF
d_gene: TRBD1
j_gene: TRBJ1-4
v_gene: TRBV28
abundance: -

CDR3aa: CASSPGNLYRYTF
d_gene: -
j_gene: TRBJ1-2
v_gene: TRBV5-4
abundance: once

CDR3aa: CASSLDRREQFF
d_gene: -
j_gene: TRBJ2-1
v_gene: TRBV11-1
abundance: -

CDR3aa: CASRQGLASYEQFF
d_gene: -
j_gene: TRBJ2-1
v_gene: TRBV19
abundance: -

CDR3aa: CASSLFDIPRQGPPYGYTF
d_gene: TRBD1
j_gene: TRBJ1-2
v_gene: TRBV7-2
abundance: -

CDR3aa: CASSIGQGRNEQFF
d_gene: -
j_gene: TRBJ2-1
v_gene: TRBV19
abundance: -

CDR3aa: CASSRGGLNTEAFF
d_gene: -
j_gene: TRBJ1-1
v_gene: TRBV19
abundance: -

CDR3aa: CASSTVPGQGVPETQYF
d_gene: TRBD1
j_gene: TRBJ2-5
v_gene: TRBV9
abundance: -